The clone carrying this T cell receptor (beta chain) came up a few times. What it recognizes is unknown. This sample was taken from a study of blood T cells in healthy people across ages. Study results and limitations: Donor CMV status was unknown, possibly confounding expanded clonotype changes.

Alongside a J-beta primer mix, a sample-barcoded 5' primer served in a second PCR lasting about 6 to 12 cycles. Each cDNA molecule carried a tag from a template-switch adaptor that contained 12 random nucleotides. TCRdb re-derived calls from the 5' RACE reads in MiXCR, one entry per CDR3 protein. The sample holds roughly 720,000 distinct CDR3 sequences, roughly 53% seen once. Specimen: blood. The clonotype originates from a man of 80 years or more in good health.

The DNA for the CDR3 is TGCAGTGTAGGAGGGGGGACTAGCGGGTTCGACAATGAGCAGTTCTTC. Translation: CSVGGGTSGFDNEQFF. The chain combines TRBV20-1 with TRBJ2-1; 12 bases are shared with TRBD2. Trimming cost V 7 bases and J 5 bases; bases outside gene matches: 12. There are 16 residues in the CDR3. The germline V gene has CDR1 DFQATT and CDR2 SNEGSKA (reference sequence).